A single sample is the source of the 30 T cell receptor beta chains below, sequenced in a study of shared clonotypes between healthy human individuals. Naive CD8 populations comprised CD45RO-negative cells positively selected for CCR7, excluding terminally differentiated effector memory CD45RA+ cells. Clones were read by immunoSEQ multiplex PCR, and TCRdb kept only the in-frame ones, dropping some. The sample consists of about 2.1 million clones, 90% to 95% of them appearing once. The sequenced material came from naive CD8+ T cells from PBMCs. Receptor source: a man aged 18 to 30 in good health. Some clones in this sample may be carry-over from other donors' samples.

A word on this clone: Other DNA sequences in this specimen translate into the identical CDR3. The rearrangement joins TRBV5-1 to TRBJ2-3; no clear D. This CDR3 spans 13 amino acids. Between the trimmed V and J ends, which lost 2 bases and 1 base, there was a span of 5 bases. Germline V lookup: CDR1 SGHRS, CDR2 YFSETQ. The CDR3 loop reads CASSLDRTDTQYF. CDR3 sequence (DNA): TGCGCCAGCAGCTTAGACCGCACAGATACGCAGTATTTT.

The chain carries TRBV7-9 and TRBJ2-7, with 7 bases lining up with TRBD1. The CDR3 spans 16 residues. The germline gives CDR1 SEHNR, CDR2 FQNEAQ (reference sequence). V shed 2 bases and J 2 bases; nucleotides not matched to a gene: 9. CDR3 nucleotide sequence: TGTGCCAGCAGCTTATGGGTCGGGACAGAGGCCTACGAGCAGTACTTC. Translated, it gives CASSLWVGTEAYEQYF. The variable domain in full, with the rest retrieved from reference TRBV7-9 and TRBJ2-7, is DTGVSQNPRHKITKRGQNVTFRCDPISEHNRLYWYRQTLGQGPEFLTYFQNEAQLEKSRLLSDRFSAERPKGSFSTLEIQRTEQGDSAMYLCASSLWVGTEAYEQYFGPGTRLTVT.

This clone showed up just a few times. The J gene is TRBJ1-1, the V gene TRBV27; D uncertain. V lost 6 bases and J 3 bases, leaving 11 bases between the germline ends. The germline V gene has CDR1 MNHEY and CDR2 SMNVEV (reference sequence). The CDR3 has 13 residues. The CDR3 bases are TGTGCCAGCAGGAATTCGTTTTACACTGAAGCTTTCTTT. Translating it yields CASRNSFYTEAFF.

The V and J genes are TRBV6-5 and TRBJ1-5; D perhaps matches TRBD1 (5 bases). Germline assignment: CDR1 MNHEY and CDR2 SVGAGI. The CDR3 extends over 15 amino acids. V lost 8 bases and J lost 5, with 19 bases in between. CDR3 DNA: TGTGCCAGCCGACACCGGGAGGGGCCTCATCAGCCCCAGCATTTT. It yields the protein CASRHREGPHQPQHF.

The gene calls are TRBV7-8 and TRBJ2-7; D remains unclear. V lost 5 bases and J lost 3, with 8 bases in between. This CDR3 spans 12 amino acids. Germline values: CDR1 SGHVS, CDR2 FQNEAQ. CDR3 sequence (DNA): TGTGCCAGCAGCCCGGGTTACTACGAGCAGTACTTC. It translates to CASSPGYYEQYF. Filled out from reference TRBV7-8 and TRBJ2-7, the complete variable domain reads GAGVSQSPRYKVAKRGQDVALRCDPISGHVSLFWYQQALGQGPEFLTYFQNEAQLDKSGLPSDRFFAERPEGSVSTLKIQRTQQEDSAVYLCASSPGYYEQYFGPGTRLTVT.

This clone was observed a few times. CDR3 in DNA: TGTGCCAGCGATCCGGCAGGGGGCAGGACTGAAGCTTTCTTT. Encoded protein: CASDPAGGRTEAFF. V usage is TRBV28 and J usage is TRBJ1-1; 8 nucleotides align to TRBD1. CDR1 and CDR2 (germline): MDHEN, SYDVKM. Trimming took 8 bases from V and 5 from J; bases not matched to a gene: 10. This CDR3 has 14 amino acids.

This chain joins TRBV6-4 and TRBJ2-1; D may be TRBD1 (5 bases). The CDR3 loop spans 15 amino acids. Germline assignment: CDR1 MRHNA and CDR2 SNTAGT. Trimming removed 4 bases from V and 0 bases from J, with 10 bases in between. The CDR3 DNA reads as TGTGCCAGCAGTGTAGACAGAAGCTCCTACAATGAGCAGTTCTTC. Protein sequence: CASSVDRSSYNEQFF.

This clone was seen more than once but under ten times. V is TRBV7-2 and J is TRBJ1-5; D not resolved. The CDR3 spans 12 residues. The V end lost 3 bases, the J end lost 4 bases, and 4 bases lay between the germline ends. Germline V gene sequence: CDR1 SGHTA, CDR2 FQGNSA. In DNA form, the CDR3 reads TGTGCCAGCAGCTTCACTAATCAGCCCCAGCATTTT. It translates to CASSFTNQPQHF.

This chain joins TRBV28 and TRBJ2-7, with a tentative D call TRBD1 (6 bases). The V gene lost 2 bases and the J gene lost 2 bases, with 16 bases spanning the gap. CDR1 and CDR2 (germline): MDHEN, SYDVKM. There are 16 residues in the CDR3. The CDR3 sequence is CASSLRQVSKPYEQYF. CDR3 bases: TGTGCCAGCAGTTTACGACAGGTTTCTAAGCCCTACGAGCAGTACTTC.

The V gene is TRBV28, the J gene TRBJ1-2, with a tentative D call TRBD1 (5 bases). The germline V and J ends were trimmed by 3 bases and 0 bases, with 14 bases remaining between them. CDR3 length equals 16 residues. CDR1 is MDHEN, CDR2 SYDVKM, per germline. CDR3 in amino acids: CASSFKGIITNYGYTF. CDR3 bases: TGTGCCAGCAGTTTCAAGGGGATTATCACTAACTATGGCTACACCTTC.

This chain links TRBV12-5 with TRBJ1-2; 8 nucleotides agree with TRBD1. Looked up from germline, CDR1 is LGHNT and CDR2 is FRNRAP. Trimming cost V 1 base and J 7 bases; bases outside gene matches: 8. The CDR3 contains 15 residues. The CDR3 DNA reads TGTGCTAGTGGTTTGGGGCCAGGGGGCATCTCTGGCTACACCTTC. Translating it yields CASGLGPGGISGYTF. Supplemented by reference TRBV12-5 and TRBJ1-2, the full variable domain reads DARVTQTPRHKVTEMGQEVTMRCQPILGHNTVFWYRQTMMQGLELLAYFRNRAPLDDSGMPKDRFSAEMPDATLATLKIQPSEPRDSAVYFCASGLGPGGISGYTFGSGTRLTVV.

V usage is TRBV11-1 and J usage is TRBJ2-7; D is ambiguous. Germline CDR1 SGHAT, CDR2 FQDESV (reference sequence). This CDR3 spans 13 amino acids. With 5 bases removed from V and 4 bases from J, the gap between germline ends came to 12 bases. The CDR3 loop is CASSTRQDYEQYF. As DNA, the CDR3 is TGTGCCAGCAGCACACGACAAGATTACGAGCAGTACTTC.

This clone was recorded once. Other DNA sequences in the same sample also yield this CDR3. The CDR3 region has the DNA TGTGCCAGCGGTTACAATGAGCAGTTCTTC. This encodes CASGYNEQFF. V is TRBV25-1 and J is TRBJ2-1; D is unclear. V shed 8 bases and J shed 4 bases, with 3 bases lying between them. Germline values: CDR1 MGHDK, CDR2 SYGVNS. This CDR3 spans 10 amino acids.

V gene TRBV9 combines with J gene TRBJ1-4; D is unresolved. The V gene lost 4 bases and the J gene lost 8 bases, with 15 bases spanning the gap. CDR3 length equals 14 residues. Germline V gives CDR1 SGDLS, CDR2 YYNGEE. Here the CDR3 reads CASSQEGNGEKLFF. The CDR3 coding sequence is TGTGCCAGCAGCCAAGAGGGCAATGGCGAAAAACTGTTTTTT.

The V and J genes are TRBV28 and TRBJ1-6; tentative D call: TRBD1 (5 bases). Trimming took off 10 bases at V and 7 bases at J, with 14 bases between the two ends. The V gene's germline CDR1 is MDHEN and CDR2 SYDVKM. There are 13 residues in the CDR3. CDR3 bases: TGTGCCACCATCGATAGGGGAAATTCACCCCTCCACTTT. Encoded protein: CATIDRGNSPLHF.

The chain uses TRBV27 and TRBJ2-1; no definite D call. Deletions cut 1 base from V and 5 bases from J, with 6 bases between. The CDR3 runs 13 residues. The germline gives CDR1 MNHEY, CDR2 SMNVEV (reference sequence). The CDR3 nucleotides are TGTGCCAGCAGTTTATTCATGAACAATGAGCAGTTCTTC. This codes for CASSLFMNNEQFF.

This chain uses TRBV27 with TRBJ2-1, with D hard to call. V was clipped by 4 bases and J by 6 bases, with 19 bases between them. The CDR3 has 16 residues. Germline V CDR1 and CDR2: MNHEY, SMNVEV (reference sequence). The CDR3 DNA reads as TGTGCCAGCAGTTCCCTCCACATCGACGGTACCAATGAGCAGTTCTTC. It specifies CASSSLHIDGTNEQFF.

The chain is built from TRBV6-1 and TRBJ1-5; no definite D call. This CDR3 region has 10 residues. The ends were cut back, 9 bases at V and 5 bases at J, with 5 bases in the middle. The V gene's germline CDR1 is MNHNS and CDR2 SASEGT. CDR3 loop: CARADQPQHF. The CDR3 DNA is TGTGCCAGGGCGGATCAGCCCCAGCATTTT.

The CDR3 protein is CASRTRFSTGPPEENYGYTF. CDR3 coding DNA: TGTGCCAGCAGGACCAGATTCTCGACAGGGCCTCCCGAGGAAAACTATGGCTACACCTTC. The chain has TRBV5-8 and TRBJ1-2; 7 positions match TRBD1. CDR1 is SGHTS and CDR2 is YDEGEE in the germline V gene. Trimming removed 5 bases from V and 2 bases from J; junction bases left unmatched: 24. CDR3 length: 20 residues.

The chain combines TRBV9 with TRBJ1-5; no clear D. V was shortened by 0 bases and J by 9 bases, with 10 bases between the two germline ends. Germline-derived CDR1 and CDR2 are SGDLS and YYNGEE. The CDR3 runs to 13 residues. The CDR3 here is CASSVAQGWPQHF. In DNA, the CDR3 is TGTGCCAGCAGCGTAGCCCAAGGGTGGCCCCAGCATTTT.

This clone has just one count. The chain has TRBV18 and TRBJ1-5, with 7 positions matching TRBD1. The length of the CDR3 is 17 residues. Trimming removed 5 bases from V and 2 bases from J; junction bases left unmatched: 12. Germline values: CDR1 KGHSH, CDR2 LQKENI. The CDR3 DNA follows: TGTGCCAGCTCATCGACCGACAGGGTAGTAGGCAATCAGCCCCAGCATTTT. Protein sequence: CASSSTDRVVGNQPQHF.

The V gene is TRBV6-4, the J gene TRBJ2-1; 8 bases match TRBD1. Germline V gene data show CDR1 as MRHNA and CDR2 as SNTAGT. J was trimmed by 9 bases and V by 2 bases; bases with no gene match: 6. The CDR3 loop spans 14 amino acids. CDR3 in amino acids: CASSDLPQGAEQFF. The DNA for the CDR3 is TGTGCCAGCAGTGACCTTCCCCAGGGGGCTGAGCAGTTCTTC.

The V gene is TRBV27, the J gene TRBJ2-1; 8 positions match TRBD2. J gave up 5 bases and V 3 bases, and 9 bases lay outside the gene matches. The CDR3 is 16 amino acids. CDR1 and CDR2 (germline): MNHEY, SMNVEV (reference sequence). In DNA form, the CDR3 reads TGTGCCAGCAGTTTTGGTCGGGGTAGCGGGGACAATGAGCAGTTCTTC. The encoded protein is CASSFGRGSGDNEQFF.

The genes are TRBV29-1 and TRBJ2-7; 7 bases fit TRBD2. The J segment lost 5 bases and the V segment lost 4 bases, leaving 11 bases of the junction unmatched. Germline V CDR1 and CDR2: SQVTM, ANQGSEA. The CDR3 covers 14 residues. The CDR3 loop reads CSVGGGLTPDEQYF. CDR3 bases: TGCAGCGTTGGCGGGGGACTAACCCCCGACGAGCAGTACTTC.

CDR3 DNA sequence: TGTGCCAGCAGCTCTACGATGGAAAGACTTCTGGGAAAGGAGACCCAGTACTTC. Amino acids: CASSSTMERLLGKETQYF. The chain couples TRBV5-4 to TRBJ2-5, with D unclear. Germline V CDR1 and CDR2: SGHNT, YYREEE (reference sequence). The CDR3 totals 18 residues. V dropped 3 bases and J dropped 5 bases, with 26 bases sitting between them.

The chain links TRBV5-5 to TRBJ2-7; 9 bases match TRBD2. V lost 2 bases to trimming and J lost 4 bases; unmatched junction nucleotides: 4. The length of the CDR3 is 14 residues. The germline gives CDR1 SGHKS, CDR2 YYEKEE (reference sequence). The CDR3 spells CASSFSGSGYEQYF. The CDR3 DNA sequence: TGTGCCAGCAGCTTTAGCGGGAGTGGGTACGAGCAGTACTTC.

The chain joins TRBV5-8 to TRBJ1-4, with D possibly TRBD1 on 6 matching bases. Germline CDR1 and CDR2: SGHTS and YDEGEE. This CDR3 region has 15 residues. Between the trimmed V and J ends, which lost 1 base and 3 bases, there was a span of 10 bases. CDR3 DNA sequence: TGTGCCAGCAGCTTGAGGACAGATTCTAATGAAAAACTGTTTTTT. It is translated as CASSLRTDSNEKLFF.

In this sample, this clone turned up once. The same CDR3 arises from other DNA sequences in this sample as well. This chain uses TRBV27 with TRBJ1-1; no clear D. V lost 1 base and J lost 0, with 9 bases in between. Germline V gene data show CDR1 as MNHEY and CDR2 as SMNVEV (reference sequence). This CDR3 has 15 residues. CDR3 in amino acids: CASSLLPDLNTEAFF. The CDR3 coding sequence is TGTGCCAGCAGTTTATTACCGGACTTGAACACTGAAGCTTTCTTT.

On this clone: Distinct nucleotide sequences in the sample also encode this CDR3. V is TRBV9 and J is TRBJ2-1; D is uncertain. The CDR3 covers 11 residues. V was cut by 3 bases and J by 7 bases, with 5 bases left in between. CDR1 SGDLS and CDR2 YYNGEE come from the germline V gene. CDR3 in amino acids: CASSEGNEQFF. The CDR3 DNA reads TGTGCCAGCAGCGAGGGTAATGAGCAGTTCTTC.

The chain couples TRBV7-9 to TRBJ2-1; D perhaps matches TRBD1 (6 bases). Germline lookup yields CDR1 SEHNR and CDR2 FQNEAQ (reference sequence). This CDR3 has 14 residues. Trimming took off 1 base at V and 12 bases at J, with 16 bases between the two ends. The CDR3 is CASSLVMSAQGQFF. CDR3 sequence (DNA): TGTGCCAGCAGCTTAGTAATGTCCGCACAGGGGCAGTTCTTC.